Each of the 31 T cell receptor beta chains below was sequenced from the same sample in a study of cytomegalovirus exposure and HLA in healthy donors. The PCR was carried out with 60 Vbeta primers and 13 Jbeta primers. Sequencing was performed with immunoSEQ multiplex PCR; in TCRdb, only in-frame clones are kept and a portion is missing. The sample lists some 160,000 clones; nearly 80% were seen once. The specimen sequenced was PBMCs. These receptors all stem from a woman between 40 and 55 years old in good health and CMV-seronegative.

This clone was seen a handful of times. The J gene is TRBJ1-1, the V gene TRBV2; no firm D call. V was clipped by 6 bases and J by 1 base, with 6 bases between them. Germline loops: CDR1 SNHLY, CDR2 FYNNEI. The CDR3 extends over 12 amino acids. The CDR3 nucleotides are TGTGCCAGCAGGCGGTCGAACACTGAAGCTTTCTTT. Its protein is CASRRSNTEAFF.

The chain employs TRBV7-9 and TRBJ1-2; D possibly corresponds to TRBD1 (6 bases). Trimming cost V 0 bases and J 4 bases, with 12 bases left between them. From germline, CDR1 is SEHNR and CDR2 FQNEAQ (reference sequence). The CDR3 covers 15 residues. The CDR3: CASSLAAGALYGYTF. CDR3 in DNA: TGTGCCAGCAGCTTAGCCGCAGGGGCTCTCTATGGCTACACCTTC.

This clone has more than one count but fewer than ten. The rearrangement links TRBV6-1 to TRBJ1-4; 8 bases agree with TRBD1. CDR1 and CDR2 from the germline V gene are MNHNS and SASEGT. J gave up 5 bases and V 5 bases, and 7 bases lay outside the gene matches. This CDR3 contains 15 residues. As DNA, the CDR3 is TGTGCCAGCAGTCGGGACAGGTGGGGGAATGAAAAACTGTTTTTT. Translation gives CASSRDRWGNEKLFF.

The chain links TRBV5-5 to TRBJ1-1, with 10 bases identical to TRBD1. Germline V gene sequence: CDR1 SGHKS, CDR2 YYEKEE (reference sequence). J gave up 7 bases and V 1 base, and 13 bases lay outside the gene matches. The CDR3 is 17 residues long. The CDR3 region has the DNA TGTGCCAGCAGCTTGAGACAGGGGGCGATTCTGTGGGGTGAAGCTTTCTTT. This encodes CASSLRQGAILWGEAFF.

The chain is built from TRBV5-1 and TRBJ1-3, with TRBD1 matching over 7 bases. The CDR3 sequence is 16 residues long. V dropped 3 bases and J dropped 0; count of bases not matched to a gene: 6. CDR1 SGHRS and CDR2 YFSETQ come from the germline V gene. CDR3 protein: CASSSRTGVSGNTIYF. The DNA for the CDR3 is TGCGCCAGCAGCTCTAGGACAGGCGTCTCTGGAAACACCATATATTTT.

This rearrangement joins TRBV11-2 to TRBJ1-6; 9 bases match TRBD1. The CDR3 sequence is 16 residues long. The V gene's germline CDR1 is SGHAT and CDR2 FQNNGV. With 4 bases clipped from V and 9 bases from J, the junction kept 10 bases outside the gene matches. This chain's CDR3 is CASSWPRGTGISPLHF. CDR3 nucleotide sequence: TGTGCCAGCAGCTGGCCTCGGGGGACAGGGATTTCACCCCTCCACTTT.

This chain joins TRBV19 and TRBJ1-6; D gene uncertain. Germline CDR1 is LNHDA and CDR2 is SQIVND (reference sequence). The length of the CDR3 is 17 residues. V lost 7 bases and J lost 0, with 16 bases in between. CDR3 loop: CASTTDLRSSYNSPLHF. In DNA, the CDR3 is TGTGCCAGTACGACTGATCTGAGGAGCTCCTATAATTCACCCCTCCACTTT.

J is TRBJ2-7 and V is TRBV29-1; TRBD1 might be the D (6 bases). Germline V gene lookup returns CDR1 SQVTM and CDR2 ANQGSEA. Trimming pared 7 bases from V and 0 bases from J, leaving 16 bases between. The CDR3 spans 14 residues. DNA of the CDR3: TGCAGCGCCGCGGACAGCGCCGACTCCTACGAGCAGTACTTC. It yields the protein CSAADSADSYEQYF.

This clone was observed a handful of times. This rearrangement joins TRBV5-6 to TRBJ1-1; D is undetermined. The germline V gene encodes CDR1 SGHDT and CDR2 YYEEEE. The CDR3 has 13 residues. The ends were cut back, 5 bases at V and 2 bases at J, with 10 bases in the middle. CDR3 nucleotide sequence: TGTGCCAGCAGACAAACAGTTAACACTGAAGCTTTCTTT. It yields the protein CASRQTVNTEAFF.

This clone was found a few times. J is TRBJ1-1 and V is TRBV11-3; possible D gene TRBD1, 5 bases. The V end was cut by 5 bases, the J end by 5 bases, with 12 bases between. The germline V gene has CDR1 SGHNT and CDR2 YENEEA. The CDR3 contains 13 residues. DNA for the CDR3: TGTGCCAGCAGCCCCGACAGTACGACTGAAGCTTTCTTT. Its protein product is CASSPDSTTEAFF.

The chain recombines TRBV9 with TRBJ1-3; D may be TRBD1 (6 bases). Per the germline V gene, CDR1 is SGDLS and CDR2 is YYNGEE. V dropped 4 bases and J dropped 0 bases, with 17 bases sitting between them. The CDR3 spans 17 residues. The CDR3 coding sequence is TGTGCCAGCAGCCTAGAGGGACACCGACTCTCTGGAAACACCATATATTTT. As protein: CASSLEGHRLSGNTIYF.

The chain is built from TRBV4-2 and TRBJ1-5; the D is unclear. Trimming removed 2 bases at V and 4 bases at J, with 18 bases between. This CDR3 comprises 17 residues. Per the germline V gene, CDR1 is LGHNA and CDR2 is YNFKEQ. The CDR3 DNA follows: TGTGCCAGCAGCCAACCTACCAGGCGTACCCTTAATCAGCCCCAGCATTTT. This gives the protein CASSQPTRRTLNQPQHF.

In this sample, this clone turned up once. This chain connects TRBV9 to TRBJ1-3; 11 positions agree with TRBD1. Germline V CDR1 and CDR2: SGDLS, YYNGEE. This CDR3 is built from 15 residues. The junction had 8 bases not matched to a gene; V was cut back by 4 bases and J by 8 bases. In nucleotides, the CDR3 is TGTGCCAGCAGCCCCCGGGACAGGGGGTCGGACACCATATATTTT. Its protein is CASSPRDRGSDTIYF.

The V gene is TRBV10-3, the J gene TRBJ1-6; D possibly corresponds to TRBD1 (5 bases). The CDR3 is made up of 14 amino acids. V was pared by 6 bases and J by 9 bases, with 15 bases between. Germline CDR1 ENHRY, CDR2 SYGVKD. CDR3 amino acids: CAIRDGGTGSPLHF. The CDR3, as DNA: TGTGCCATCAGAGACGGGGGGACGGGTTCACCCCTCCACTTT.

V is TRBV5-1 and J is TRBJ2-3, with D tentatively TRBD1 (7 bases). Trimming cost V 0 bases and J 3 bases, with 17 bases left between them. Germline V gene data show CDR1 as SGHRS and CDR2 as YFSETQ. The length of the CDR3 is 17 residues. In nucleotides, the CDR3 is TGCGCCAGCAGCTTGGCCGGGGGACAGAGGTTGACAGATACGCAGTATTTT. Translated, it gives CASSLAGGQRLTDTQYF.

In the case of this clone: Other DNA sequences in the same sample also yield this CDR3. This rearrangement joins TRBV19 to TRBJ1-2; TRBD1 agrees at 8 bases. The CDR3 loop spans 13 amino acids. V shed 2 bases, J shed 8 bases, and the junction held 4 bases outside the gene matches. Germline CDR1 and CDR2: LNHDA and SQIVND (reference sequence). For the CDR3, the DNA is TGTGCCAGTAGTATACGACAGGGGTACGGCTACACCTTC. Translated, it gives CASSIRQGYGYTF.

This clone was counted between two and nine times. The chain uses TRBV28 and TRBJ2-7, with 11 bases that match TRBD2. There are 16 residues in the CDR3. Per germline, CDR1 MDHEN and CDR2 SYDVKM. After removal of 10 bases from V and 2 bases from J, the junction contained 13 bases not matched to a gene. The chain's CDR3 is CATSPLGTSGTYEQYF. The DNA for the CDR3 is TGTGCCACCTCCCCCCTTGGGACTAGCGGAACCTACGAGCAGTACTTC. Looking up the rest from reference TRBV28 and TRBJ2-7 gives the full variable domain: DVKVTQSSRYLVKRTGEKVFLECVQDMDHENMFWYRQDPGLGLRLIYFSYDVKMKEKGDIPEGYSVSREKKERFSLILESASTNQTSMYLCATSPLGTSGTYEQYFGPGTRLTVT.

This chain joins TRBV5-4 and TRBJ2-5; tentative D call: TRBD2 (6 bases). The CDR3 is 16 amino acids. V was trimmed by 0 bases and J by 0 bases, leaving 12 bases between them. Germline CDR1 SGHNT, CDR2 YYREEE (reference sequence). In DNA, the CDR3 is TGTGCCAGCAGCTTGGCCCCTAGGGACTACCAAGAGACCCAGTACTTC. Amino acids: CASSLAPRDYQETQYF.

This chain connects TRBV6-4 to TRBJ2-1; possible D gene TRBD2, 5 bases. Trimming took off 6 bases at V and 9 bases at J, with 15 bases between the two ends. Germline CDR1 reads MRHNA; CDR2 reads SNTAGT. This CDR3 comprises 13 residues. The CDR3 sequence: CASSPYGEGEQFF. DNA for the CDR3: TGTGCCAGCAGCCCGTACGGGGAAGGTGAGCAGTTCTTC.

J is TRBJ1-2 and V is TRBV28; 9 bases fit TRBD1. Per the germline V gene, CDR1 is MDHEN and CDR2 is SYDVKM. With V trimmed by 1 base and J by 6 bases, 9 bases remained unmatched. The CDR3 runs 16 residues. CDR3 bases: TGTGCCAGCAGTTTATCCGCCGCGGGACAGGGCAATGGCTACACCTTC. This translates into CASSLSAAGQGNGYTF.

The chain is built from TRBV5-1 and TRBJ2-3; 16 bases are shared with TRBD2. Germline CDR1 SGHRS, CDR2 YFSETQ. The CDR3 runs to 19 residues. V lost 3 bases, J lost 3 bases, and 10 bases stayed unmatched. CDR3 residues: CASSSRPGLAGGPTDTQYF. The CDR3 coding sequence is TGCGCCAGCAGCTCGAGACCGGGACTAGCGGGGGGGCCGACAGATACGCAGTATTTT.

The chain combines TRBV20-1 with TRBJ1-2, with D hard to call. This CDR3 region has 11 residues. Trimming cost V 3 bases and J 8 bases, with 10 bases left between them. Germline CDR1 DFQATT, CDR2 SNEGSKA (reference sequence). The CDR3: CSASVAEGYTF. In DNA form, the CDR3 reads TGCAGTGCTAGCGTCGCAGAAGGCTACACCTTC.

The genes are TRBV7-9 and TRBJ2-3; 10 bases fit TRBD2. The CDR3 covers 17 residues. The V segment lost 4 bases and the J segment 5 bases; nucleotides outside the gene matches: 12. Germline V CDR1 and CDR2: SEHNR, FQNEAQ (reference sequence). The CDR3 DNA reads TGTGCCAGCAGCTCCCTAGCTCGGGCTAGCGGGGGAGATACGCAGTATTTT. Residues: CASSSLARASGGDTQYF.

This chain links TRBV6-1 with TRBJ1-6; TRBD1 matches 11 bases. The CDR3 runs to 13 residues. Germline values: CDR1 MNHNS, CDR2 SASEGT. Trimming removed 6 bases from V and 10 bases from J; junction bases left unmatched: 2. The CDR3 spells CASRGQGDSPLHF. The CDR3 region has the DNA TGTGCCAGCAGGGGACAGGGGGACTCACCCCTCCACTTT.

This chain joins TRBV5-1 and TRBJ1-2; 8 bases are a match to TRBD1. The J segment lost 8 bases and the V segment lost 0 bases, leaving 12 bases of the junction unmatched. Germline V gene data show CDR1 as SGHRS and CDR2 as YFSETQ. The CDR3 runs 16 residues. The CDR3, as DNA: TGCGCCAGCAGCTTGGAAGGGTCAGGGGGCGCGGAGGGCTACACCTTC. The encoded protein is CASSLEGSGGAEGYTF.

J is TRBJ1-5 and V is TRBV4-1, with 8 bases aligning to TRBD1. The CDR3 has 16 amino acids. The V segment lost 4 bases and the J segment 1 base; nucleotides outside the gene matches: 6. Per the germline V gene, CDR1 is MGHRA and CDR2 is YSYEKL. The CDR3 DNA is TGCGCCAGCAGCCGAGGTCAGGGGGCGAGCAATCAGCCCCAGCATTTT. Translation gives CASSRGQGASNQPQHF.

A few counts support this clone. The gene calls are TRBV29-1 and TRBJ2-7; tentatively, D is TRBD1 (5 bases). Germline V CDR1 and CDR2: SQVTM, ANQGSEA. This CDR3 is built from 12 residues. Trimming shortened V by 6 bases and J by 1 base, and 10 bases separated the two germline ends. The CDR3 DNA reads as TGCAGCGTCGGTAGGGGTTCCTACGAGCAGTACTTC. It encodes CSVGRGSYEQYF.

This clone has only a few counts. The V and J genes are TRBV4-2 and TRBJ1-6, with 9 bases identical to TRBD1. The trim removed 2 bases at V and 9 bases at J, leaving 5 bases unmatched. The germline V gene has CDR1 LGHNA and CDR2 YNFKEQ. The CDR3 totals 15 residues. The chain's CDR3 is CASSQYRDRVSPLHF. The CDR3, as DNA: TGTGCCAGCAGCCAATATCGGGACAGGGTTTCACCCCTCCACTTT.

The V gene is TRBV18, the J gene TRBJ2-3; D is undetermined. V dropped 3 bases and J dropped 2 bases, with 3 bases sitting between them. CDR1 and CDR2 (germline): KGHSH, LQKENI. The CDR3 runs 12 residues. DNA for the CDR3: TGTGCCAGCTCACCGTACACAGATACGCAGTATTTT. It yields the protein CASSPYTDTQYF.

This clone has just one count. This same CDR3 is encoded by further DNA sequences in the sample. The V call is TRBV7-9, the J call TRBJ2-5, with TRBD1 matching 9 bases. Germline CDR1 is SEHNR and CDR2 is FQNEAQ (reference sequence). The CDR3 is 15 residues long. Germline trimming cut 0 bases from V and 5 bases from J; bases unmatched to any gene: 4. CDR3: CASSLAGTGKETQYF. The CDR3 DNA is TGTGCCAGCAGCTTAGCAGGGACAGGGAAGGAGACCCAGTACTTC.

The V and J genes are TRBV5-1 and TRBJ2-2; 8 positions match TRBD1. CDR3 length: 16 residues. CDR1 and CDR2 (germline): SGHRS, YFSETQ. J was trimmed by 1 base and V by 0 bases; bases with no gene match: 2. The CDR3 coding sequence is TGCGCCAGCAGCTTGGCCGGGACAGGGAACACCGGGGAGCTGTTTTTT. Translated, it gives CASSLAGTGNTGELFF.